The source of this T cell receptor beta chain is a study of T cells in Graves' hyperthyroidism and ophthalmopathy. RNA transcripts were the template for amplifying TCR beta CDR3 regions. When the TCR CDR3 underwent first-round RT-PCR, the HTBI primer set was used. TCRdb reprocessed the multiplex PCR reads via MiXCR and lists one record per CDR3 protein. The sample lists nearly 600,000 distinct CDR3 sequences; around 14% were seen once. Germline assignment: CDR1 KGHDR and CDR2 SFDVKD. This CDR3 comprises 12 residues. The V gene lost 3 bases and the J gene lost 7 bases, with 5 bases spanning the gap. As regards this clonotype: Its cognate antigen is unknown.

General study findings and limits: The blood repertoire included most of the expanded thyroid clonotypes above 0.001.

This clonotype was sampled from a woman between 18 and 30 years old with Graves' ophthalmopathy. J is TRBJ1-4 and V is TRBV24-1, with D unresolved. Sequenced: blood. The CDR3: CATSDTREKLFF. In nucleotides, the CDR3 is TGTGCCACCAGTGATACCCGTGAAAAACTGTTTTTT.